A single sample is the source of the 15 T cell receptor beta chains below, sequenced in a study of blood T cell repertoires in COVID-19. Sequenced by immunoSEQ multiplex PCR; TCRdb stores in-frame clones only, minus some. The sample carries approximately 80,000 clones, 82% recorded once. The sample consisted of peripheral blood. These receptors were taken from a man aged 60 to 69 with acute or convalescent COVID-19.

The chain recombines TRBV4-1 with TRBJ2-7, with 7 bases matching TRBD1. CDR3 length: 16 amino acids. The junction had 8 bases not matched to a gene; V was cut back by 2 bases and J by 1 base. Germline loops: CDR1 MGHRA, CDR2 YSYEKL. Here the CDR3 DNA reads TGCGCCAGCAGCCAACCAAGGACAGGAAGGTCCTACGAGCAGTACTTC. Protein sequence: CASSQPRTGRSYEQYF.

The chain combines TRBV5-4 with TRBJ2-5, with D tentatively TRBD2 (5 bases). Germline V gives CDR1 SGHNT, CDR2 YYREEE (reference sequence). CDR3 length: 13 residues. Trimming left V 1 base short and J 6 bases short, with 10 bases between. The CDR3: CASSLTGGQTQYF. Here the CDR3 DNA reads TGTGCCAGCAGCTTGACCGGCGGGCAGACCCAGTACTTC.

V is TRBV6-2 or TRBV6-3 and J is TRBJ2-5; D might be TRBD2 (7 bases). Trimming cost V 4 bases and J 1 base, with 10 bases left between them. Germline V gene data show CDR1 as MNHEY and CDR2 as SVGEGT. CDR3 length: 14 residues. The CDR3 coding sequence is TGTGCCAGCAGTTCGGGGGGCATCCAAGAGACCCAGTACTTC. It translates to CASSSGGIQETQYF.

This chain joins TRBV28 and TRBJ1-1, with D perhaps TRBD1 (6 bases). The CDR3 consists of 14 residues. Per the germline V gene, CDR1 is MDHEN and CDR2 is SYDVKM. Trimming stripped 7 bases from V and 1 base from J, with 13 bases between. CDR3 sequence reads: CASTKGQSNTEAFF. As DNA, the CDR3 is TGTGCCAGCACCAAAGGACAGTCGAACACTGAAGCTTTCTTT.

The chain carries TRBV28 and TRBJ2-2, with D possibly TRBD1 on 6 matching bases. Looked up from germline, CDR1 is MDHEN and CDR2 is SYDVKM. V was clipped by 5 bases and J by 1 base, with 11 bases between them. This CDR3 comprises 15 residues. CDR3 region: CASSIQTGNTGELFF. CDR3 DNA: TGTGCCAGCAGTATTCAGACAGGGAACACCGGGGAGCTGTTTTTT. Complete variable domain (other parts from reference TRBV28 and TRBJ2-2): DVKVTQSSRYLVKRTGEKVFLECVQDMDHENMFWYRQDPGLGLRLIYFSYDVKMKEKGDIPEGYSVSREKKERFSLILESASTNQTSMYLCASSIQTGNTGELFFGEGSRLTVL.

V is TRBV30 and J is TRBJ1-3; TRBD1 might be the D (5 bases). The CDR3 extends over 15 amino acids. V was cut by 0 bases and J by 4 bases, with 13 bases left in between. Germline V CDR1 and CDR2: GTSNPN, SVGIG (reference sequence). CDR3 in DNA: TGTGCCTGGAGTGTACCCCGGCCAGGGGGAAACACCATATATTTT. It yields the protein CAWSVPRPGGNTIYF.

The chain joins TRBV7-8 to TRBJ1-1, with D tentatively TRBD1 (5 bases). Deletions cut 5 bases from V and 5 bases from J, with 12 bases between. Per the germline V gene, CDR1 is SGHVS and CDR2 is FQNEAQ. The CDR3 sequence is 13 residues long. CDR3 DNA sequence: TGTGCCAGCAGCCGCCGGGGGGAGACTGAAGCTTTCTTT. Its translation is CASSRRGETEAFF.

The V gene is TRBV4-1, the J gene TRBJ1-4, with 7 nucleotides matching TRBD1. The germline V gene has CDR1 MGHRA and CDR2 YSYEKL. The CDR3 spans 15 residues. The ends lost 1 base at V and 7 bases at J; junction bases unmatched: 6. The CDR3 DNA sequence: TGCGCCAGCAGCCAAGGACAGGGATCCGGTGAAAAACTGTTTTTT. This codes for CASSQGQGSGEKLFF.

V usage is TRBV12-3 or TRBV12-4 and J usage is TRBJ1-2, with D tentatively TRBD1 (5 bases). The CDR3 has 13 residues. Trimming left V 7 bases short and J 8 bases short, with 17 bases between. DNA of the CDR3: TGTGCCAGCACCGGGGGAAGGTTGGACGGCTACACCTTC. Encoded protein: CASTGGRLDGYTF.

Here the CDR3 DNA reads TGTGCCACCAGTGATCGTAGTCAGGGGAGGGACAATGAGCAGTTCTTC. Translating it yields CATSDRSQGRDNEQFF. The genes are TRBV24-1 and TRBJ2-1; tentative D call: TRBD2 (7 bases). This CDR3 has 16 amino acids. Trimming removed 3 bases at V and 5 bases at J, with 16 bases between. CDR1 KGHDR and CDR2 SFDVKD come from the germline V gene.

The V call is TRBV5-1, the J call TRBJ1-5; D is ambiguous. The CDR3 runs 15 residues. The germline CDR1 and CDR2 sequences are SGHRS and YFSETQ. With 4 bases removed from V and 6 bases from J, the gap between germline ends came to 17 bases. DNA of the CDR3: TGCGCCAGCAGCCCGAGGGTGGGAGGCGGTCAGCCCCAGCATTTT. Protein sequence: CASSPRVGGGQPQHF. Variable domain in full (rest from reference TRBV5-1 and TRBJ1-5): KAGVTQTPRYLIKTRGQQVTLSCSPISGHRSVSWYQQTPGQGLQFLFEYFSETQRNKGNFPGRFSGRQFSNSRSEMNVSTLELGDSALYLCASSPRVGGGQPQHFGDGTRLSIL.

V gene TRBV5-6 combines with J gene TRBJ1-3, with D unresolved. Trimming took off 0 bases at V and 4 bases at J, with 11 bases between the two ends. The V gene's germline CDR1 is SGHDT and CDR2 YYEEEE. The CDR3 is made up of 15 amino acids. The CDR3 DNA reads TGTGCCAGCAGCTTGGGTGGCGGCGCGGGAAACACCATATATTTT. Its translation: CASSLGGGAGNTIYF.

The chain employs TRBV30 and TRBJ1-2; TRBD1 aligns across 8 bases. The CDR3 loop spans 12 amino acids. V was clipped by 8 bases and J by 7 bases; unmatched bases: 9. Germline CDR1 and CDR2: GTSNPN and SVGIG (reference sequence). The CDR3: CAGYGTGSGYTF. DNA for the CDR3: TGTGCCGGATACGGGACAGGTTCTGGCTACACCTTC.

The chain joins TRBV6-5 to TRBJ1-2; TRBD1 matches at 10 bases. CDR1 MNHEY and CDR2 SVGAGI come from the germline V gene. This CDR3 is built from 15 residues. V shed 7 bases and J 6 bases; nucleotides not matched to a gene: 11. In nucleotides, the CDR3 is TGTGCCAGCATCCAGCCGGGGACAGGGGCGGATGGCTACACCTTC. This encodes CASIQPGTGADGYTF.

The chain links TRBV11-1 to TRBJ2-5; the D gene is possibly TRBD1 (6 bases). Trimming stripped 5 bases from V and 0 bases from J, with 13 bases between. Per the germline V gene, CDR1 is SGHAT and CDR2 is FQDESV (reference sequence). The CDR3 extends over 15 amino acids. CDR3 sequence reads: CASSPRDTHQETQYF. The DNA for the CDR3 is TGTGCCAGCAGCCCACGGGACACCCACCAAGAGACCCAGTACTTC.